One TCR beta chain is described in this entry. Its antigen is not known. There are 14 residues in the CDR3. Germline V gives CDR1 SGHTA, CDR2 FQGNSA. V lost 1 base to trimming and J lost 6 bases, with 13 bases between them. The data are from a study of long-term antiretroviral therapy in people with HIV. Each contributor possessed a minimum of one pre-ART and a minimum of two post-ART PBMC samples. Study results and limitations: Following ART, diversity rose but still fell short of transplant donor controls. HIV repertoires covered narrower CDR3 length ranges than controls did.

Runs used v3.0 of the immunoSEQ assay and were done at survey level. Assay: immunoSEQ multiplex PCR; the TCRdb copy retains only in-frame clones and omits some. The table shows fewer than 20,000 clones, with around 84% occurring only once. Sequencing was performed on unsorted PBMCs, taken 0.3 years after starting antiretroviral therapy. The sequence was collected from a woman aged 45-59 years with HIV. V usage is TRBV7-2 and J usage is TRBJ2-7; D gene unclear. The CDR3 here is CASSLDRGFSEQYV. As DNA, the CDR3 is TGTGCCAGCAGCTTAGATCGAGGTTTCAGCGAGCAGTACGTC.